This TCR beta chain comes out of a study of Tregs in tolerant kidney transplant recipients. CD4+CD25+CD127- Tregs, CD4+CD25- non-Tregs, CD4 and CD8 cells were sorted. A word on this clone: Its antigen remains unknown.

This CDR3 has 15 amino acids. Germline V gene sequence: CDR1 LNHNV, CDR2 YYDKDF (reference sequence). V was cut by 1 base and J by 6 bases, with 13 bases left in between. Regarding the study as a whole: In tolerant patients, donor-specific Tregs outgrew total Tregs, suggesting antigen-driven expansion. No direct test of biological reproducibility was done here.

Sequenced by immunoSEQ multiplex PCR; TCRdb stores in-frame clones only, minus some. The table shows approximately 67,000 clones, with more than 90% occurring only once. Sequenced material: CD8+ T cells from blood, taken before the transplant. This TCR was recovered from a human donor who received a combined kidney and bone marrow transplant. The V gene is TRBV15, the J gene TRBJ2-1; TRBD1 might be the D (5 bases). In DNA form, the CDR3 reads TGTGCCACCAGCAGAGGAGCAGGGTCGAGCAATGAGCAGTTCTTC. This codes for CATSRGAGSSNEQFF.